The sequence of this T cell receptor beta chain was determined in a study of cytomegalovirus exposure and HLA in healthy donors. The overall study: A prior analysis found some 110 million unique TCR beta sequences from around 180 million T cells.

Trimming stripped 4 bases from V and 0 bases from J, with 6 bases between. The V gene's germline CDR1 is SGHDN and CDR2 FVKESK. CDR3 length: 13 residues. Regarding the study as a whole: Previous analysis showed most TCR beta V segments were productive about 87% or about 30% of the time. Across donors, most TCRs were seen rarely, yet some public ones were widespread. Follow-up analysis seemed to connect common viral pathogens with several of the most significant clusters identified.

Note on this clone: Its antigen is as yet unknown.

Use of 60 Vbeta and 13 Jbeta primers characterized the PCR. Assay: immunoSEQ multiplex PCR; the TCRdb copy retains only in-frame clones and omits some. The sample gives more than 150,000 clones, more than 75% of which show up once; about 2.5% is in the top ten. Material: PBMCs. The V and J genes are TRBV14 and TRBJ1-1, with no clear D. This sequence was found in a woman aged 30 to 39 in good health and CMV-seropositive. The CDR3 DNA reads TGTGCCAGCAGCCCCATTTTGAACACTGAAGCTTTCTTT. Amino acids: CASSPILNTEAFF. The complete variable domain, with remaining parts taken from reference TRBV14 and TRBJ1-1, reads EAGVTQFPSHSVIEKGQTVTLRCDPISGHDNLYWYRRVMGKEIKFLLHFVKESKQDESGMPNNRFLAERTGGTYSTLKVQPAELEDSGVYFCASSPILNTEAFFGQGTRLTVV.